The 31 T cell receptor beta chains in this list originate from one sample, sequenced in a study of OX40 agonist ivuxolimab in advanced cancers. TCRdb's table, derived via immunoSEQ multiplex PCR, lists solely in-frame clones and lacks some. The table includes around 60,000 clones, about nine tenths detected once. Here the sequenced sample was CD4+ or CD8+ T cells sorted from blood, taken in a trial of the OX40 agonist ivuxolimab. These receptors originate from an adult with an advanced solid tumor such as melanoma, head and neck, liver or kidney cancer.

The chain combines TRBV25-1 with TRBJ1-1, with TRBD1 as a possible D gene (5 bases). The germline V and J ends were trimmed by 7 bases and 1 base, with 19 bases remaining between them. Germline V CDR1 and CDR2: MGHDK, SYGVNS. This CDR3 is built from 16 residues. CDR3 residues: CASIPLGTGSNTEAFF. DNA for the CDR3: TGTGCCAGCATCCCCTTGGGGACGGGTTCGAACACTGAAGCTTTCTTT.

The chain recombines TRBV6-6 with TRBJ1-2; D not resolved. Per the germline V gene, CDR1 is MNHNY and CDR2 is SVGAGI (reference sequence). The CDR3 covers 12 residues. V was cut by 4 bases and J by 8 bases, with 11 bases left in between. CDR3 protein: CASSSGEIGYTF. In nucleotides, the CDR3 is TGTGCCAGCAGTTCGGGCGAGATCGGCTACACCTTC.

The chain recombines TRBV6-1 with TRBJ2-1; 8 nucleotides line up with TRBD2. Looked up from germline, CDR1 is MNHNS and CDR2 is SASEGT. This CDR3 contains 15 residues. Trimming took 5 bases from V and 0 from J; bases not matched to a gene: 3. CDR3 coding DNA: TGTGCCAGCAGTCGAAGCGGGAGCTCCTACAATGAGCAGTTCTTC. It translates to CASSRSGSSYNEQFF.

V and J are TRBV27 and TRBJ1-1; D gene unclear. Trimming shortened V by 1 base and J by 1 base, and 7 bases separated the two germline ends. Germline-derived CDR1 and CDR2 are MNHEY and SMNVEV (reference sequence). The CDR3 length is 14 residues. The CDR3 DNA sequence: TGTGCCAGCAGTTTATGGGCAGGGAACACTGAAGCTTTCTTT. It encodes CASSLWAGNTEAFF.

V and J are TRBV6-1 and TRBJ2-7; tentatively, D is TRBD2 (6 bases). The germline V gene encodes CDR1 MNHNS and CDR2 SASEGT. With 8 bases removed from V and 3 bases from J, the gap between germline ends came to 14 bases. CDR3 length: 13 amino acids. For the CDR3, the DNA is TGTGCCAGCGCGAGGAGGGATTTCTACGAGCAGTACTTC. Encoded protein: CASARRDFYEQYF.

The CDR3 reads CASSKNLGRGYEQYF. DNA for the CDR3: TGTGCCAGCAGCAAAAACCTAGGCAGGGGTTACGAGCAGTACTTC. The chain links TRBV7-9 to TRBJ2-7, with a tentative D call TRBD1 (6 bases). There are 15 residues in the CDR3. Between the trimmed V and J ends, which lost 5 bases and 4 bases, there was a span of 18 bases. Per the germline V gene, CDR1 is SEHNR and CDR2 is FQNEAQ (reference sequence).

The J gene is TRBJ2-2, the V gene TRBV7-3, with TRBD1 matching 8 bases. The trim removed 5 bases at V and 6 bases at J, leaving 2 bases unmatched. Germline V gene data show CDR1 as SGHTA and CDR2 as FQGTGA. The CDR3 consists of 13 residues. The CDR3 nucleotides read TGTGCCAGCAGCGTACAGGGGGCCGGGGAGCTGTTTTTT. The encoded protein is CASSVQGAGELFF.

CDR3 loop: CAWSRDSAYEQYF. DNA of the CDR3: TGTGCCTGGAGCCGGGACAGCGCCTACGAGCAGTACTTC. The chain combines TRBV30 with TRBJ2-7; TRBD1 matches 7 bases. J lost 2 bases, V lost 3 bases, and 4 bases had no gene match. This CDR3 has 13 amino acids. The germline gives CDR1 GTSNPN, CDR2 SVGIG (reference sequence).

The chain is built from TRBV19 and TRBJ2-1; D call uncertain. This CDR3 comprises 15 residues. V was pared by 5 bases and J by 0 bases, with 11 bases between. Germline CDR1 and CDR2: LNHDA and SQIVND (reference sequence). CDR3 loop: CASSRAPNSYNEQFF. As DNA, the CDR3 is TGTGCCAGTAGTCGAGCGCCGAACTCCTACAATGAGCAGTTCTTC.

The V and J genes are TRBV7-2 and TRBJ2-7; D not certain. The length of the CDR3 is 13 residues. Trimming took 5 bases from V and 6 from J, leaving 14 bases between them. CDR1 is SGHTA and CDR2 is FQGNSA in the germline V gene. CDR3 sequence: CASSPIARGEQYF. In DNA, the CDR3 is TGTGCCAGCAGCCCGATCGCCCGCGGCGAGCAGTACTTC.

This clone was picked up a small number of times. The J gene is TRBJ2-7, the V gene TRBV2; D gene uncertain. The V end was cut by 5 bases, the J end by 0 bases, with 8 bases between. CDR1 is SNHLY, CDR2 FYNNEI, per germline. The CDR3 loop spans 13 amino acids. CDR3 DNA sequence: TGTGCCAGCAGTAAGGACGGCTCCTACGAGCAGTACTTC. This translates into CASSKDGSYEQYF. Drawing the rest from reference TRBV2 and TRBJ2-7, the complete variable domain is EPEVTQTPSHQVTQMGQEVILRCVPISNHLYFYWYRQILGQKVEFLVSFYNNEISEKSEIFDDQFSVERPDGSNFTLKIRSTKLEDSAMYFCASSKDGSYEQYFGPGTRLTVT.

The chain is built from TRBV5-1 and TRBJ1-2; D gene ambiguous. V lost 5 bases and J lost 0, with 14 bases in between. CDR3 length equals 15 residues. CDR1 is SGHRS and CDR2 is YFSETQ in the germline V gene. The CDR3, as DNA: TGCGCCAGCAGGGAGGCTGCGGGATCTAACTATGGCTACACCTTC. It is translated as CASREAAGSNYGYTF.

Here the CDR3 reads CASSTTGNTGELFF. The CDR3 DNA reads as TGTGCCAGTAGTACCACAGGGAACACCGGGGAGCTGTTTTTT. This sequence joins TRBV19 and TRBJ2-2; perhaps TRBD1 as D (5 bases). Trimming removed 4 bases from V and 1 base from J, with 7 bases in between. The length of the CDR3 is 14 residues. In germline, CDR1 is LNHDA, CDR2 SQIVND (reference sequence). Full variable domain (outside the CDR3, taken from reference TRBV19 and TRBJ2-2): DGGITQSPKYLFRKEGQNVTLSCEQNLNHDAMYWYRQDPGQGLRLIYYSQIVNDFQKGDIAEGYSVSREKKESFPLTVTSAQKNPTAFYLCASSTTGNTGELFFGEGSRLTVL.

V and J are TRBV19 and TRBJ2-3; TRBD1 matches at 8 bases. Per the germline V gene, CDR1 is LNHDA and CDR2 is SQIVND (reference sequence). Losses at the gene ends were 5 bases for V and 1 base for J; bases not matched to a gene: 8. The CDR3 is 16 residues long. The CDR3: CASSLFGGQGTDTQYF. The CDR3 DNA is TGTGCCAGTAGTCTATTCGGGGGACAGGGCACAGATACGCAGTATTTT.

This clone appeared a few times. The chain joins TRBV12-2 to TRBJ1-1; TRBD1, as called in the table, went unchecked against the DNA. TRBV12-2 is tagged as a pseudogene. This CDR3 is built from 17 residues. The CDR3 DNA follows: TGTGCAAGTCGCGTAGAACAGGGACAGGCGCGGAACACTGAAGCTTTCTTT. Protein sequence: CASRVEQGQARNTEAFF.

The chain uses TRBV6-6 and TRBJ2-7; TRBD2 aligns across 10 bases. In germline, CDR1 is MNHNY, CDR2 SVGAGI (reference sequence). The CDR3 contains 13 residues. Losses at the gene ends were 6 bases for V and 6 bases for J; bases not matched to a gene: 5. CDR3 in DNA: TGTGCCAGCAGCAGCGGGAGGGGGAGCGAGCAGTACTTC. It is translated as CASSSGRGSEQYF.

The V call is TRBV5-4, the J call TRBJ2-1, with 8 bases identical to TRBD1. The length of the CDR3 is 18 residues. With 4 bases clipped from V and 9 bases from J, the junction kept 21 bases outside the gene matches. The germline V gene encodes CDR1 SGHNT and CDR2 YYREEE (reference sequence). This chain's CDR3 is CASSPYAPRQGASLEQFF. CDR3 in DNA: TGTGCCAGCAGCCCATATGCCCCCCGGCAGGGGGCGTCCCTTGAGCAGTTCTTC.

This chain uses TRBV5-8 with TRBJ2-3; no clear D gene. V lost 4 bases and J 0 bases, leaving 9 bases between the germline ends. The CDR3 has 14 residues. Looked up from germline, CDR1 is SGHTS and CDR2 is YDEGEE. CDR3 protein: CASSRTSSTDTQYF. CDR3 in DNA: TGTGCCAGCAGCCGAACTTCTAGCACAGATACGCAGTATTTT.

The chain uses TRBV28 and TRBJ2-7; the D gene is possibly TRBD1 (6 bases). CDR1 and CDR2 (germline): MDHEN, SYDVKM. Trimming took off 7 bases at V and 3 bases at J, with 13 bases between the two ends. The CDR3 extends over 13 amino acids. CDR3 DNA sequence: TGTGCCAGCACCACAGACAGGCTCTACGAGCAGTACTTC. The encoded protein is CASTTDRLYEQYF.

The chain has TRBV2 and TRBJ2-5, with D perhaps TRBD1 (5 bases). The ends were cut back, 3 bases at V and 6 bases at J, with 11 bases in the middle. The CDR3 spans 13 residues. CDR1 and CDR2 (germline): SNHLY, FYNNEI. This chain's CDR3 is CASSDSRGQTQYF. The CDR3 DNA sequence: TGTGCCAGCAGTGATTCTAGGGGCCAGACCCAGTACTTC.

This chain connects TRBV28 to TRBJ1-3; D unresolved. Deletions cut 4 bases from V and 5 bases from J, with 3 bases between. The V gene's germline CDR1 is MDHEN and CDR2 SYDVKM. The CDR3 is made up of 11 amino acids. In DNA form, the CDR3 reads TGTGCCAGCAGTTCTCGAAACACCATATATTTT. Its protein product is CASSSRNTIYF.

V gene TRBV28 combines with J gene TRBJ1-6; D not certain. The CDR3 runs 14 residues. Trimming shortened V by 2 bases and J by 6 bases, and 8 bases separated the two germline ends. Germline CDR1 is MDHEN and CDR2 is SYDVKM. CDR3 nucleotide sequence: TGTGCCAGCAGTTTAGTACAGATTAATTCACCCCTCCACTTT. This encodes CASSLVQINSPLHF.

This clone was counted a few times. The V gene is TRBV10-1, the J gene TRBJ2-7; 8 bases are shared with TRBD1. Per the germline V gene, CDR1 is WNHNN and CDR2 is SYGVQD (reference sequence). V lost 1 base and J lost 7; bases outside the gene matches: 3. The CDR3 runs to 13 residues. CDR3 sequence reads: CASSELTGGEQYF. CDR3 bases: TGCGCCAGCAGTGAGTTAACAGGGGGAGAGCAGTACTTC.

The chain is built from TRBV28 and TRBJ2-7; 7 bases line up with TRBD1. The V and J ends lost 7 bases and 5 bases, in that order; junction bases with no gene match: 11. The CDR3 sequence is 14 residues long. CDR1 is MDHEN, CDR2 SYDVKM, per germline. CDR3 sequence: CASIKPGQMNEQYF. The DNA for the CDR3 is TGTGCCAGCATTAAACCGGGACAGATGAACGAGCAGTACTTC.

This chain uses TRBV28 with TRBJ2-5; a weak D match, TRBD1 (6 bases). The germline CDR1 and CDR2 sequences are MDHEN and SYDVKM. V lost 3 bases, J lost 7 bases, and 18 bases lay in between. This CDR3 has 15 residues. The CDR3 DNA follows: TGTGCCAGCAGTTTGCCGTCGGGACACCGGTCGACCCAGTACTTC. Protein sequence: CASSLPSGHRSTQYF.

The rearrangement uses TRBV10-2 and TRBJ2-3; TRBD2 matches at 15 bases. CDR1 and CDR2 (germline): WSHSY, SAAADI. The CDR3 sequence is 20 residues long. J lost 4 bases, V lost 6 bases, and 17 bases had no gene match. CDR3: CASSRGLAGGPRWSADTQYF. The DNA of the CDR3 is TGCGCCAGCAGCCGAGGACTAGCGGGAGGGCCTCGGTGGAGCGCAGATACGCAGTATTTT.

Turning to this clone: Germline and junction disagree at one end, which may indicate a read error. The chain has TRBV7-8 and TRBJ1-1, with 9 nucleotides matching TRBD1. The CDR3 extends over 16 amino acids. Germline V gene sequence: CDR1 SGHVS, CDR2 FQNEAQ. CDR3 in amino acids: CASSLGTGVLKTEAFF. The CDR3 nucleotides read TGTGCCAGCAGCTTAGGGACAGGGGTGTTGAAAACTGAAGCTTTCTTT.

V is TRBV10-3 and J is TRBJ2-3, with D perhaps matching TRBD1 (5 bases). The V gene's germline CDR1 is ENHRY and CDR2 SYGVKD. Trimming removed 8 bases at V and 4 bases at J, with 7 bases between. CDR3 size: 11 residues. The DNA of the CDR3 is TGTGCCATCCAGGGCGCAGATACGCAGTATTTT. It specifies CAIQGADTQYF.

This sequence joins TRBV7-6 and TRBJ2-3; D uncertain. The germline V gene encodes CDR1 SGHVS and CDR2 FNYEAQ. The CDR3 sequence is 15 residues long. The ends were cut back, 1 base at V and 5 bases at J, with 13 bases in the middle. CDR3 amino acids: CASSLVSWKGDTQYF. Written as DNA, the CDR3 is TGTGCCAGCAGCTTAGTCTCCTGGAAGGGAGATACGCAGTATTTT.

This sequence joins TRBV6-1 and TRBJ1-6, with 7 positions matching TRBD1. The V gene end was trimmed by 3 bases and the J gene end by 7 bases; junction bases not matched to a gene: 3. The CDR3 is 14 residues long. CDR1 and CDR2 from the germline V gene are MNHNS and SASEGT. The CDR3 DNA reads TGTGCCAGCAGTGAGGCAGGGGGAAATTCACCCCTCCACTTT. Translated, it gives CASSEAGGNSPLHF.

This sequence joins TRBV5-1 and TRBJ2-2; no firm D call. The germline V and J ends were trimmed by 4 bases and 2 bases, with 18 bases remaining between them. The germline V gene encodes CDR1 SGHRS and CDR2 YFSETQ. The CDR3 runs to 17 residues. For the CDR3, the DNA is TGCGCCAGCAGCGTATCAGTCGGCCTCAACAACACCGGGGAGCTGTTTTTT. It yields the protein CASSVSVGLNNTGELFF.